This T cell receptor (beta chain) was identified in a study of T cell responses to AZD1222 COVID-19 vaccine. The study's findings and limits: Donors skewed white British and female; clonal diversity was possibly underestimated. Breadth and depth of Spike-specific TCRs rose after two AZD1222 doses.

This CDR3 comprises 13 residues. CDR1 and CDR2 (germline): LNHDA, SQIVND (reference sequence). V dropped 6 bases and J dropped 0; count of bases not matched to a gene: 0. This table comes from immunoSEQ multiplex PCR, and its TCRdb copy is limited to in-frame clones, with some not included. The table lists about 97,000 clones, around 89% of them singletons. About this clone: Its target is not known.

J is TRBJ1-1 and V is TRBV19, with TRBD1 matching 8 bases. The sequence came from an adult in good health. Specimen: peripheral blood, collected on day 0 of AZD1222 vaccination. DNA for the CDR3: TGTGCCAGTAGGGACAGGGTGAACACTGAAGCTTTCTTT. The encoded protein is CASRDRVNTEAFF.